This paragraph covers one TCR beta chain sequence. Its antigen is unidentified. This sequence may be a read error, since a much larger clone differs from it by one base. The CDR3 covers 14 residues. Germline CDR1 is MNHEY and CDR2 is SVGEGT. Preparation of the bulk TCR libraries relied on previously described methods and listed TCR primers. TCRdb re-called the PCR reads through MiXCR, storing one row per CDR3 protein. Of hundreds of thousands of distinct CDR3 sequences listed, less than 30% are singletons. The sample comes from a study of molecular identifiers for immune sequencing clone quantification. Study conclusions and caveats: Same-barcode identical TCR molecules could make highly expanded clones look smaller than they are.

A CD8+CD4-CCR7+CD45RA+ phenotype served as the sorting definition for naive CD8 T cells. The origin of this receptor is a human donor in good health. Some libraries in this study had Jurkat cell RNA spiked in. Material: naive CD8+ T cells from blood, with Jurkat cell RNA spiked in. Subset of the sample: FACS-sorted CD8+CD4-CCR7+CD45RA+ naive T cells. V gene TRBV6-2 or TRBV6-3 combines with J gene TRBJ2-7, with D uncertain. The chain's CDR3 is CASSYVGQSYERYF. DNA for the CDR3: TGTGCCAGCAGTTACGTCGGTCAGTCCTACGAGCGGTACTTC.